The clone carrying this TCR beta chain was detected ten times or more. Its antigen is unknown. cDNA molecules, individually, were tagged with unique molecular identifiers. TCRdb independently ran MiXCR on the 5' RACE reads; one entry per CDR3 protein. Of 55,000 to 75,000 distinct CDR3 sequences listed, roughly 8% are singletons. The data derive from a study of early T cells in non-severe SARS-CoV-2 infection. At the level of the study: Sequencing used unsorted whole-blood bulk RNA, so chains lack pairing.

Notes on the study in general: Database matching using VDJdb favored anti-spike CD8 responses, with private and CD4 specificities left missing.

Sequencing was carried out using whole blood. This receptor was obtained from an adult who was a healthcare worker with PCR-confirmed SARS-CoV-2 infection or an uninfected control (not recorded which).

CDR3 coding DNA: TGTGCCAGCAGCCGAGACCCTGGAGTCTCTGGAAACACCATATATTTT. This gives the protein CASSRDPGVSGNTIYF. This chain links TRBV3-1 with TRBJ1-3, with unresolved D. Trimming took off 4 bases at V and 0 bases at J, with 13 bases between the two ends. The CDR3 spans 16 residues. Germline CDR1 is LGHDT and CDR2 is YNNKEL (reference sequence). The variable domain in full, completed from reference TRBV3-1 and TRBJ1-3, reads DTAVSQTPKYLVTQMGNDKSIKCEQNLGHDTMYWYKQDSKKFLKIMFSYNNKELIINETVPNRFSPKSPDKAHLNLHINSLELGDSAVYFCASSRDPGVSGNTIYFGEGSWLTVV.